The 17 T cell receptor beta chains below all came from one sample that was sequenced in a study of T cells in localized non-small cell lung cancer. Some clones are missing from TCRdb's copy, which holds only in-frame ones; the method was immunoSEQ multiplex PCR. The sample consists of about 40,000 clones, 81% of them appearing once. Here the sequenced sample was peripheral blood mononuclear cells, taken before any cancer treatment. The origin of the receptors is a male donor aged 60 or older with stage II lung adenocarcinoma.

The rearrangement links TRBV9 to TRBJ2-1; D may be TRBD1 (7 bases). The CDR3 covers 14 residues. Germline CDR1 reads SGDLS; CDR2 reads YYNGEE. V lost 4 bases and J lost 3, with 11 bases in between. The CDR3 coding sequence is TGTGCCAGCAGCACGGGGGACAGCTACAATGAGCAGTTCTTC. Protein sequence: CASSTGDSYNEQFF. Supplemented by reference TRBV9 and TRBJ2-1, the full variable domain reads DSGVTQTPKHLITATGQRVTLRCSPRSGDLSVYWYQQSLDQGLQFLIQYYNGEERAKGNILERFSAQQFPDLHSELNLSSLELGDSALYFCASSTGDSYNEQFFGPGTRLTVL.

The chain couples TRBV30 to TRBJ1-1, with unresolved D. V was cut by 4 bases and J by 1 base, with 13 bases left in between. The CDR3 extends over 14 amino acids. Germline loops: CDR1 GTSNPN, CDR2 SVGIG (reference sequence). This CDR3 is CAWTYRVPNTEAFF. The CDR3 DNA reads as TGTGCCTGGACCTATCGCGTCCCGAACACTGAAGCTTTCTTT. The full variable domain, in which reference TRBV30 and TRBJ1-1 provide the parts outside the CDR3, is SQTIHQWPATLVQPVGSPLSLECTVEGTSNPNLYWYRQAAGRGLQLLFYSVGIGQISSEVPQNLSASRPQDRQFILSSKKLLLSDSGFYLCAWTYRVPNTEAFFGQGTRLTVV.

This clone has more than one count but fewer than ten. V and J are TRBV5-6 and TRBJ1-5, with a possible D match to TRBD1 (5 bases). CDR3 length: 14 amino acids. The germline V gene encodes CDR1 SGHDT and CDR2 YYEEEE. V lost 1 base, J lost 6 bases, and 11 bases lay in between. The CDR3 spells CASSLRGGAQPQHF. The CDR3 DNA follows: TGTGCCAGCAGCTTGAGAGGAGGGGCTCAGCCCCAGCATTTT.

The rearrangement uses TRBV19 and TRBJ2-3, with 7 positions matching TRBD1. The V and J ends lost 9 bases and 4 bases, in that order; junction bases with no gene match: 19. Looked up from germline, CDR1 is LNHDA and CDR2 is SQIVND (reference sequence). CDR3 length equals 17 residues. Here the CDR3 DNA reads TGTGCCAGCGACACAGGGGAGCTGGGATCAAGTTCAGATACGCAGTATTTT. It codes for CASDTGELGSSSDTQYF.

This clone was found a few times. The chain joins TRBV11-2 to TRBJ1-1; tentatively, D is TRBD1 (6 bases). This CDR3 is 15 amino acids long. Germline V gene data show CDR1 as SGHAT and CDR2 as FQNNGV. The V end lost 5 bases, the J end lost 1 base, and 14 bases lay between the germline ends. CDR3 sequence: CASSIQWGRNTEAFF. In DNA, the CDR3 is TGTGCCAGCAGCATCCAATGGGGGCGGAACACTGAAGCTTTCTTT.

The chain has TRBV5-1 and TRBJ1-2; 9 bases fit TRBD1. Germline values: CDR1 SGHRS, CDR2 YFSETQ. Germline trimming cut 1 base from V and 6 bases from J; bases unmatched to any gene: 7. There are 15 residues in the CDR3. The DNA for the CDR3 is TGCGCCAGCAGCTTGACCGGGACAGGGTTGGATGGCTACACCTTC. It translates to CASSLTGTGLDGYTF.

V is TRBV28 and J is TRBJ1-4; no clear D. CDR3 length: 12 residues. Germline CDR1 MDHEN, CDR2 SYDVKM. Trimming took 7 bases from V and 2 from J, leaving 5 bases between them. The DNA for the CDR3 is TGTGCCAGCAAGGCCACTAATGAAAAACTGTTTTTT. Translation: CASKATNEKLFF. Full variable domain (outside the CDR3, taken from reference TRBV28 and TRBJ1-4): DVKVTQSSRYLVKRTGEKVFLECVQDMDHENMFWYRQDPGLGLRLIYFSYDVKMKEKGDIPEGYSVSREKKERFSLILESASTNQTSMYLCASKATNEKLFFGSGTQLSVL.

The V gene is TRBV10-3, the J gene TRBJ1-3; D is unclear. The CDR3 has 14 amino acids. The ends were cut back, 4 bases at V and 2 bases at J, with 9 bases in the middle. Germline CDR1 is ENHRY and CDR2 is SYGVKD. The CDR3 DNA follows: TGTGCCATCAGTGCAAAAGCCACTGGAAACACCATATATTTT. Translating gives CAISAKATGNTIYF.

The gene calls are TRBV27 and TRBJ2-3, with TRBD2 identical over 8 bases. The V segment lost 5 bases and the J segment 1 base; nucleotides outside the gene matches: 8. The CDR3 totals 16 residues. Germline V CDR1 and CDR2: MNHEY, SMNVEV (reference sequence). CDR3 amino acids: CASSTLRREGTDTQYF. The CDR3 bases are TGTGCCAGCAGTACCCTAAGGCGGGAGGGCACAGATACGCAGTATTTT.

This clone occurred once. The chain is built from TRBV5-4 and TRBJ2-1; D is perhaps TRBD2 (7 bases). The V end lost 4 bases, the J end lost 6 bases, and 20 bases lay between the germline ends. Germline lookup yields CDR1 SGHNT and CDR2 YYREEE (reference sequence). The length of the CDR3 is 16 residues. The CDR3: CASSPRGGRVGNEQFF. The CDR3 DNA reads TGTGCCAGCAGCCCTAGGGGGGGCCGAGTGGGCAATGAGCAGTTCTTC.

This clone was found once. This chain uses TRBV2 with TRBJ2-7; D gene unclear. Germline loops: CDR1 SNHLY, CDR2 FYNNEI. The CDR3 contains 13 residues. The V gene lost 10 bases and the J gene lost 0 bases, with 13 bases spanning the gap. CDR3 DNA sequence: TGTGCCACCGACCGACCGGGCTCCTACGAGCAGTACTTC. Protein product: CATDRPGSYEQYF.

The genes are TRBV11-1 and TRBJ2-3, with 12 bases lining up with TRBD2. The CDR3 spans 15 residues. CDR1 and CDR2 (germline): SGHAT, FQDESV (reference sequence). The V gene end was trimmed by 5 bases and the J gene end by 4 bases; junction bases not matched to a gene: 4. CDR3 sequence: CASSRLAGAADTQYF. The CDR3 bases are TGTGCCAGCAGCCGACTAGCGGGAGCGGCAGATACGCAGTATTTT.

This clone is medium-sized (0.01 to 0.1%). This rearrangement joins TRBV6-5 to TRBJ2-3; TRBD2 agrees at 9 bases. CDR3 size: 14 residues. Germline values: CDR1 MNHEY, CDR2 SVGAGI. V gave up 4 bases and J gave up 5 bases; unmatched junction bases: 4. The CDR3 nucleotides are TGTGCCAGCAGTTTGGGACTAGCAGGAGATACGCAGTATTTT. Protein product: CASSLGLAGDTQYF.

V and J are TRBV6-5 and TRBJ1-3; no firm D call. The germline CDR1 and CDR2 sequences are MNHEY and SVGAGI. This CDR3 has 15 residues. Trimming took 6 bases from V and 0 from J, leaving 12 bases between them. The CDR3, as DNA: TGTGCCAGCAGCCCGTTGGGGTTCTCTGGAAACACCATATATTTT. Residues: CASSPLGFSGNTIYF.

A remark on this clone: Different DNA sequences within this sample yield the same CDR3. The V gene is TRBV19, the J gene TRBJ1-2; D is ambiguous. The CDR3 consists of 12 residues. CDR1 and CDR2 from the germline V gene are LNHDA and SQIVND (reference sequence). V gave up 3 bases and J gave up 4 bases, with 6 bases separating them. The CDR3 nucleotides read TGTGCCAGTAGTATCGATCGCTATGGCTACACCTTC. This gives the protein CASSIDRYGYTF. The entire variable domain, with the rest obtained from reference TRBV19 and TRBJ1-2, is as follows: DGGITQSPKYLFRKEGQNVTLSCEQNLNHDAMYWYRQDPGQGLRLIYYSQIVNDFQKGDIAEGYSVSREKKESFPLTVTSAQKNPTAFYLCASSIDRYGYTFGSGTRLTVV.

The rearrangement uses TRBV5-1 and TRBJ2-2, with no clear D. The germline V and J ends were trimmed by 2 bases and 6 bases, with 2 bases remaining between them. This CDR3 has 11 residues. Per the germline V gene, CDR1 is SGHRS and CDR2 is YFSETQ. CDR3 protein: CASSFPGELFF. The CDR3 bases are TGCGCCAGCAGCTTCCCCGGGGAGCTGTTTTTT.

The V gene is TRBV4-1, the J gene TRBJ1-3; D not certain. The CDR3 is made up of 15 amino acids. Germline V lookup: CDR1 MGHRA, CDR2 YSYEKL. Trimming stripped 1 base from V and 2 bases from J, with 9 bases between. The CDR3 DNA reads TGCGCCAGCAGCCAAGTCGTTGGACCTGGAAACACCATATATTTT. Its translation is CASSQVVGPGNTIYF.